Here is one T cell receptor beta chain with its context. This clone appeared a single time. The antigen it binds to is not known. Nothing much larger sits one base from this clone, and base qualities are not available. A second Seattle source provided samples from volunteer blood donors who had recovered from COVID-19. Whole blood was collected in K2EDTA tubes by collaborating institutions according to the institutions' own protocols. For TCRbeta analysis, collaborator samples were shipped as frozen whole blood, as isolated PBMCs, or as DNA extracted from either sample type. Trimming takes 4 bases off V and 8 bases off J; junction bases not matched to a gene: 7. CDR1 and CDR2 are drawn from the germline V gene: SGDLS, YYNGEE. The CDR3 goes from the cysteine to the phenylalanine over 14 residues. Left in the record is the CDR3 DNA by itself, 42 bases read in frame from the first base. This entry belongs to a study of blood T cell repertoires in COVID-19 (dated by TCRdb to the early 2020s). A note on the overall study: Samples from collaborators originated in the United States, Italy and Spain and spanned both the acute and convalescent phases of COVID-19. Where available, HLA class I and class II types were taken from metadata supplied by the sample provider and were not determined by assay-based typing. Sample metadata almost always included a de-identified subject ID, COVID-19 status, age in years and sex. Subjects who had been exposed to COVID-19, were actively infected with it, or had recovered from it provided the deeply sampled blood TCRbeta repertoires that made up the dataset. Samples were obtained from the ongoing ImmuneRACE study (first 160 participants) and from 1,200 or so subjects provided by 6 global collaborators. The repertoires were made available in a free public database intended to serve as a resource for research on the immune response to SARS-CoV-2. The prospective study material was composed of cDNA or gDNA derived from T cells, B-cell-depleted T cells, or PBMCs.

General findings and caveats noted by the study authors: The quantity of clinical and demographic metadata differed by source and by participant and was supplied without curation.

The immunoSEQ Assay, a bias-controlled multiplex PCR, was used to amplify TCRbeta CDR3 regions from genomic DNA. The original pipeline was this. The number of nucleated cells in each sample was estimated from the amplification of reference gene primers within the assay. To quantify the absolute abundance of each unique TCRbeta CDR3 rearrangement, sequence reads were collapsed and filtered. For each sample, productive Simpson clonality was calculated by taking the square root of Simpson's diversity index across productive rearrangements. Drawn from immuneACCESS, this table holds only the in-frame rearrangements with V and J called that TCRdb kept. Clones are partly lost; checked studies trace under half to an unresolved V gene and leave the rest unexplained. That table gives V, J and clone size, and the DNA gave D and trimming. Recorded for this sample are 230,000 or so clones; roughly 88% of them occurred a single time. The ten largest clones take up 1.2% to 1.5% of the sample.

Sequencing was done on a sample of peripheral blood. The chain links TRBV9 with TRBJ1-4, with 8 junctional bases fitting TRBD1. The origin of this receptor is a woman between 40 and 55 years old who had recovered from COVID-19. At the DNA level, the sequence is TGTGCCAGCAGCCGCGACAGGGGAGGCGAAAAACTGTTTTTT. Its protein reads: CASSRDRGGEKLFF.